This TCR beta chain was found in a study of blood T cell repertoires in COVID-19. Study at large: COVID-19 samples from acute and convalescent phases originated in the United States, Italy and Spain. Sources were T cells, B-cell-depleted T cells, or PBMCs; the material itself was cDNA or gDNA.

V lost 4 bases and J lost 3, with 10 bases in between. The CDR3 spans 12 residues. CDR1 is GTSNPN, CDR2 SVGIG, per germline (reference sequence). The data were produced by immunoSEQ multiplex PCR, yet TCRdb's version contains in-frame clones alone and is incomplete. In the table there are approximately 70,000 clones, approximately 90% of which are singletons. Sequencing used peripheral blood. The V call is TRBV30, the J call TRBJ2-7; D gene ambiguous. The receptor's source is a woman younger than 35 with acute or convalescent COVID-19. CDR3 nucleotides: TGTGCCTGGATGAATCCAGGCTACGAGCAGTACTTC. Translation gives CAWMNPGYEQYF.